The sample holds a few counts of the clone carrying this TCR beta chain. This sample is drawn from a study of cytomegalovirus exposure and HLA in healthy donors. The primer mix had 60 Vbeta and 13 Jbeta primers. The data were produced by immunoSEQ multiplex PCR, yet TCRdb's version contains in-frame clones alone and is incomplete. The table has approximately 160,000 clones, about 75% seen once; the top ten hold less than 5.5%. The CDR3 is 17 amino acids. Per germline, CDR1 SGHTA and CDR2 FQGNSA. The J segment lost 1 base and the V segment lost 4 bases, leaving 11 bases of the junction unmatched. The sequenced sample was PBMCs. This sequence was found in a male donor in good health and CMV-seronegative. The gene calls are TRBV7-2 and TRBJ2-7; 9 bases match TRBD1. DNA for the CDR3: TGTGCCAGCAGCTCCATAGGGGACAGGGCCCCATCCTACGAGCAGTACTTC. Its translation: CASSSIGDRAPSYEQYF.